This record covers a single T cell receptor (beta chain). This sample was included in a study of blood T cell repertoires in COVID-19. The CDR3 consists of 17 residues. V lost 1 base, J lost 5 bases, and 6 bases stayed unmatched. Germline CDR1 and CDR2: LGHNA and YNFKEQ. Using immunoSEQ multiplex PCR, the repertoire was profiled, and TCRdb retains in-frame clones only, with some absent. The sample holds around 190,000 clones, less than 85% seen once. Sample: peripheral blood. The gene calls are TRBV4-2 and TRBJ2-5; 14 nucleotides align to TRBD2. This TCR was sampled from a human donor in a cohort sampled during active COVID-19. CDR3 DNA: TGTGCCAGCAGCCAAGGACTAGCGGGGGGGCCGGAGGAGACCCAGTACTTC. Residues: CASSQGLAGGPEETQYF.